A single sample gave rise to the 14 T cell receptor beta chains below, sequenced in a study of blood T cell repertoires in COVID-19. Using immunoSEQ multiplex PCR, the repertoire was profiled, and TCRdb retains in-frame clones only, with some absent. This sample has a few hundred thousand clones, with roughly 90% found just once. The sample comprised peripheral blood. These receptors all stem from a woman in her thirties with COVID-19, enrolled during active disease.

The V and J genes are TRBV29-1 and TRBJ2-5; 11 bases are a match to TRBD1. The length of the CDR3 is 16 residues. From germline, CDR1 is SQVTM and CDR2 ANQGSEA. Germline trimming cut 0 bases from V and 5 bases from J; bases unmatched to any gene: 8. CDR3 residues: CSVEDLGQGALETQYF. The CDR3 DNA reads TGCAGCGTTGAAGATCTTGGACAGGGGGCTTTGGAGACCCAGTACTTC.

The CDR3 nucleotides read TGTGCCAGCAGGCGGGGGGGTAACACTGAAGCTTTCTTT. As protein: CASRRGGNTEAFF. This chain uses TRBV5-5 with TRBJ1-1, with D perhaps TRBD1 (5 bases). The CDR3 runs 13 residues. Germline CDR1 is SGHKS and CDR2 is YYEKEE (reference sequence). Trimming took off 5 bases at V and 2 bases at J, with 10 bases between the two ends.

This sequence joins TRBV18 and TRBJ1-4; 7 bases agree with TRBD1. Germline CDR1 is KGHSH and CDR2 is LQKENI. The CDR3 length is 14 residues. The V segment lost 5 bases and the J segment 4 bases; nucleotides outside the gene matches: 4. This chain's CDR3 is CASSAGQDNEKLFF. The DNA of the CDR3 is TGTGCCAGCTCAGCAGGACAGGATAATGAAAAACTGTTTTTT.

The chain carries TRBV18 and TRBJ2-1; the match to TRBD2 covers 7 bases. This CDR3 is 16 amino acids long. The V gene end was trimmed by 3 bases and the J gene end by 5 bases; junction bases not matched to a gene: 10. Germline values: CDR1 KGHSH, CDR2 LQKENI. CDR3 region: CASSPRERGRHNEQFF. As DNA, the CDR3 is TGTGCCAGCTCACCGCGGGAGAGGGGAAGGCACAATGAGCAGTTCTTC.

Many counts were recorded for this clone. The chain employs TRBV4-3 and TRBJ2-7; the match to TRBD1 covers 7 bases. J was trimmed by 3 bases and V by 3 bases; bases with no gene match: 8. Germline V CDR1 and CDR2: LGHNA, YSLEER. The CDR3 sequence is 15 residues long. CDR3 DNA: TGCGCCAGCAGCCACCTTACAGGGGTCCTCTACGAGCAGTACGTC. This codes for CASSHLTGVLYEQYV.

V usage is TRBV13 and J usage is TRBJ2-1, with TRBD2 matching 12 bases. Looked up from germline, CDR1 is PRHDT and CDR2 is FYEKMQ (reference sequence). The CDR3 is made up of 15 amino acids. J was trimmed by 7 bases and V by 2 bases; bases with no gene match: 3. CDR3 residues: CASSLMTSGSNEQFF. CDR3 nucleotides: TGTGCCAGCAGCTTAATGACTAGCGGGAGTAATGAGCAGTTCTTC.

CDR3 residues: CASSQVSRGSTNYGYTF. The CDR3 region has the DNA TGCGCCAGCAGCCAAGTTTCCAGGGGGTCTACTAACTATGGCTACACCTTC. The J gene is TRBJ1-2, the V gene TRBV4-3, with 7 bases identical to TRBD1. CDR1 is LGHNA, CDR2 YSLEER, per germline. This CDR3 contains 17 residues. The V and J ends lost 1 base and 0 bases, in that order; junction bases with no gene match: 8.

The gene calls are TRBV6-6 and TRBJ2-5; TRBD2 aligns across 11 bases. CDR3 length: 17 residues. The J segment lost 2 bases and the V segment lost 5 bases, leaving 10 bases of the junction unmatched. Germline V gene lookup returns CDR1 MNHNY and CDR2 SVGAGI (reference sequence). The CDR3 region has the DNA TGTGCCAGCAGTCCACGCCGCAGACTAGCGGGGCAAGAGACCCAGTACTTC. This sequence encodes CASSPRRRLAGQETQYF.

With regard to this clone: The sample holds other DNA sequences that translate to the same CDR3. The gene calls are TRBV6-2 or TRBV6-3 and TRBJ2-7; 7 nucleotides align to TRBD2. From germline, CDR1 is MNHEY and CDR2 SVGEGT. The CDR3 length is 15 residues. The V gene end was trimmed by 2 bases and the J gene end by 0 bases; junction bases not matched to a gene: 4. The CDR3 is CASSYRTGGSYEQYF. Written as DNA, the CDR3 is TGTGCCAGCAGTTACAGAACGGGGGGCTCCTACGAGCAGTACTTC.

The chain recombines TRBV5-1 with TRBJ2-1, with a possible D match to TRBD2 (6 bases). Trimming took 4 bases from V and 8 from J, leaving 16 bases between them. Germline V gene data show CDR1 as SGHRS and CDR2 as YFSETQ. This CDR3 contains 14 residues. CDR3 DNA sequence: TGCGCCAGCAGCCCGGCGGGGCCCCAGGATGAGCAGTTCTTC. Translation gives CASSPAGPQDEQFF.

The V gene is TRBV4-3, the J gene TRBJ2-2, with 11 bases identical to TRBD2. The CDR3 is 18 residues long. Germline CDR1 is LGHNA and CDR2 is YSLEER. J gave up 6 bases and V 1 base, and 10 bases lay outside the gene matches. In DNA form, the CDR3 reads TGCGCCAGCAGCCAAGGGAGCCGACTAGCGGGAATCCCCGGGGAGCTGTTTTTT. It codes for CASSQGSRLAGIPGELFF.

The V and J genes are TRBV5-1 and TRBJ2-1, with TRBD1 as a possible D gene (6 bases). CDR3 length: 14 residues. V was clipped by 4 bases and J by 5 bases, with 13 bases between them. Germline assignment: CDR1 SGHRS and CDR2 YFSETQ. In DNA form, the CDR3 reads TGCGCCAGCAGCCCTGGGGGCATTGACAATGAGCAGTTCTTC. Amino acid sequence: CASSPGGIDNEQFF.

This clone was seen more than once but under ten times. The V call is TRBV5-1, the J call TRBJ2-7, with unresolved D. The CDR3 covers 13 residues. Trimming removed 2 bases from V and 3 bases from J, with 9 bases in between. CDR1 is SGHRS, CDR2 YFSETQ, per germline. The CDR3 loop reads CASSFGVNYEQYF. The CDR3 region has the DNA TGCGCCAGCAGCTTCGGTGTTAACTACGAGCAGTACTTC.

The chain employs TRBV4-1 and TRBJ2-1, with 9 bases matching TRBD2. The junction had 5 bases not matched to a gene; V was cut back by 0 bases and J by 2 bases. CDR1 is MGHRA and CDR2 is YSYEKL in the germline V gene. The CDR3 spans 17 residues. The CDR3 region has the DNA TGCGCCAGCAGCCAAGATGAGCGGGGGGTCCCCTACAATGAGCAGTTCTTC. It codes for CASSQDERGVPYNEQFF.